This T cell receptor beta chain was documented in a study of blood T cell repertoires in COVID-19. Whole-study context: COVID-19 samples from acute and convalescent phases originated in the United States, Italy and Spain. PBMCs, B-cell-depleted T cells, or T cells provided the cDNA or gDNA that made up the material.

Original data processing: Researchers report that nucleated cell counts were estimated from reference gene primer amplification. The assay was immunoSEQ multiplex PCR, and TCRdb's table has in-frame clones only and misses some. V and J calls and clone size are copied from that table; D and trimming were computed from the DNA. Among approximately 400,000 clones listed, more than 65% were seen once. The CDR3 contains 15 residues. V shed 3 bases, J shed 5 bases, and the junction held 7 bases outside the gene matches. The germline V gene has CDR1 LGHNA and CDR2 YNFKEQ. The specimen sequenced was peripheral blood. The rearrangement joins TRBV4-2 to TRBJ2-4, with TRBD1 matching 7 bases. The origin of this receptor is a human donor with acute or convalescent COVID-19. The donor label of this sample is uncertain. The DNA for the CDR3 is TGTGCCAGCAGCCACGCCCGGGACAGTCAAAACATTCAGTACTTC. It is translated as CASSHARDSQNIQYF.